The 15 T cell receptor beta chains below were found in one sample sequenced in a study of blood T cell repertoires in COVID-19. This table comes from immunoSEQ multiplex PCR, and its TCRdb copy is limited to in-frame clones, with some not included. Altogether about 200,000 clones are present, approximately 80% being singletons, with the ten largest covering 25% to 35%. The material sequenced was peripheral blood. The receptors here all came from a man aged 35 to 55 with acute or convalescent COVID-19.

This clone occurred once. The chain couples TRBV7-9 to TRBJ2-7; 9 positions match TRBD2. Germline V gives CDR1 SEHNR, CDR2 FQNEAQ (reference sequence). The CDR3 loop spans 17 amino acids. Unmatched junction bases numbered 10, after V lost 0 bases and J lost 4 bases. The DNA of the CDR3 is TGTGCCAGCAGCTTAGCTCGAGTGCGGGAGGGCCAGTACGAGCAGTACTTC. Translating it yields CASSLARVREGQYEQYF.

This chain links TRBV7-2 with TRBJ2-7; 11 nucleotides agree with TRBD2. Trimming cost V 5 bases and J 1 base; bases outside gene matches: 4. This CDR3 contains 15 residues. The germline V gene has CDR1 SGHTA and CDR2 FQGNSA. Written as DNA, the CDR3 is TGTGCCAGCAGCCTCCTAGCGGGAGGATCCTACGAGCAGTACTTC. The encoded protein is CASSLLAGGSYEQYF.

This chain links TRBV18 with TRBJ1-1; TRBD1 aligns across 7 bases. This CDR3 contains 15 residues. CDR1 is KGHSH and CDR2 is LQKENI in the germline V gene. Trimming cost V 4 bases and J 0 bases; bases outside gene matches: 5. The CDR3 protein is CASSQSTGMNTEAFF. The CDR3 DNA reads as TGTGCCAGCTCACAATCGACAGGGATGAACACTGAAGCTTTCTTT.

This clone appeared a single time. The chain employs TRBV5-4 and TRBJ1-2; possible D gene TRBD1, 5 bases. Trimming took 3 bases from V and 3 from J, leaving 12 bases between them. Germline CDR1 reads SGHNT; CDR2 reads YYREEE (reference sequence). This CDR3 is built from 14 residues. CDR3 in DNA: TGTGCCAGCAGCTCGGGGGGGGAAGACTATGGCTACACCTTC. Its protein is CASSSGGEDYGYTF.

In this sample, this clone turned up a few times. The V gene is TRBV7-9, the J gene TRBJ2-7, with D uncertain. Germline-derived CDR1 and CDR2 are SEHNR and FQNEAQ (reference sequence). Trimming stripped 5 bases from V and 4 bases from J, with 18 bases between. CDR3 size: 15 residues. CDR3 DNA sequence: TGTGCCAGCAGCCCCCCGTCCCGGGTCTTGTACGAGCAGTACTTC. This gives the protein CASSPPSRVLYEQYF.

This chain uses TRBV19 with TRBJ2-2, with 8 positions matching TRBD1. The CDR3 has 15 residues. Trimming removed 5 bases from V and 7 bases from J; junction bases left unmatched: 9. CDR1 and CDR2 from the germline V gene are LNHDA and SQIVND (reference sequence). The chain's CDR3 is CASSGGQGEGGELFF. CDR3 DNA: TGTGCCAGTAGTGGCGGACAGGGAGAAGGCGGGGAGCTGTTTTTT.

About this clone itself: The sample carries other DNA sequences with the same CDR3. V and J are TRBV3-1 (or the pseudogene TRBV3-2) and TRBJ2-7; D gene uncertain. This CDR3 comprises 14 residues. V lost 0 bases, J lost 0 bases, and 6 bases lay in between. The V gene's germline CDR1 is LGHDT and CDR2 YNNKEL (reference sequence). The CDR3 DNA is TGTGCCAGCAGCCAAGACCCCAGCTCCTACGAGCAGTACTTC. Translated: CASSQDPSSYEQYF.

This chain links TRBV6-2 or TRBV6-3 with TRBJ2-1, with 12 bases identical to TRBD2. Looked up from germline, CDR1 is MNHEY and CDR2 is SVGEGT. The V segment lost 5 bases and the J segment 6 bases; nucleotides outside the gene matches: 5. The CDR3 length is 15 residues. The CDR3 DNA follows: TGTGCCAGCAGTCGACTAGCGGGAGAACGCAATGAGCAGTTCTTC. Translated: CASSRLAGERNEQFF.

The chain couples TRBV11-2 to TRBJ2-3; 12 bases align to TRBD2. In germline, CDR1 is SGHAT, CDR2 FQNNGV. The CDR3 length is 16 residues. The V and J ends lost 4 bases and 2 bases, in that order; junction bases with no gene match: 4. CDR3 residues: CASSSGLAGSTDTQYF. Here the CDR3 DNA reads TGTGCCAGCAGCTCAGGACTAGCGGGATCCACAGATACGCAGTATTTT.

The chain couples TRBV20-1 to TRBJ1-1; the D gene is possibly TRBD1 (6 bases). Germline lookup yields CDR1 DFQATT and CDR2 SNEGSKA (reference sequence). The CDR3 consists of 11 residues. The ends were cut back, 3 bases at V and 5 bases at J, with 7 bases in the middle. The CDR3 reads CSASRGTEAFF. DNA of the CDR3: TGCAGTGCTAGTAGGGGGACTGAAGCTTTCTTT.

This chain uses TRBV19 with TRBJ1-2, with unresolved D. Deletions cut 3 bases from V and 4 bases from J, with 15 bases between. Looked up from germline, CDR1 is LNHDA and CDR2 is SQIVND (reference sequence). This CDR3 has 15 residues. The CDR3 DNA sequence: TGTGCCAGTAGTATTAGAGAACCACTGAGCTATGGCTACACCTTC. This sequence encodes CASSIREPLSYGYTF.

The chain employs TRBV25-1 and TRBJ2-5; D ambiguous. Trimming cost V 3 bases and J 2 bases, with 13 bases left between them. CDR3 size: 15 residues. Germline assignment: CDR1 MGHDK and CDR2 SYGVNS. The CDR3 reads CASSDFAQAQETQYF. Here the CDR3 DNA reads TGTGCCAGCAGTGACTTCGCGCAGGCTCAAGAGACCCAGTACTTC.

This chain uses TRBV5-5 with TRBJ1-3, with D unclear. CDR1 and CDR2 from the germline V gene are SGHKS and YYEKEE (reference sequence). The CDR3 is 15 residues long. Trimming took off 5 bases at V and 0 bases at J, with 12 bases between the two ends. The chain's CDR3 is CASRRGVGSGNTIYF. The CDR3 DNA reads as TGTGCCAGCAGGCGTGGTGTCGGCTCTGGAAACACCATATATTTT. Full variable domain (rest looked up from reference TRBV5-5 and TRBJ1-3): DAGVTQSPTHLIKTRGQQVTLRCSPISGHKSVSWYQQVLGQGPQFIFQYYEKEERGRGNFPDRFSARQFPNYSSELNVNALLLGDSALYLCASRRGVGSGNTIYFGEGSWLTVV.

The CDR3 loop reads CASSPSTGKLSPLHF. CDR3 sequence (DNA): TGTGCCAGCTCACCATCGACAGGGAAGTTGTCACCCCTCCACTTT. The rearrangement links TRBV18 to TRBJ1-6, with TRBD1 identical over 7 bases. The V gene's germline CDR1 is KGHSH and CDR2 LQKENI. The CDR3 has 15 amino acids. Trimming took 2 bases from V and 10 from J; bases not matched to a gene: 8.

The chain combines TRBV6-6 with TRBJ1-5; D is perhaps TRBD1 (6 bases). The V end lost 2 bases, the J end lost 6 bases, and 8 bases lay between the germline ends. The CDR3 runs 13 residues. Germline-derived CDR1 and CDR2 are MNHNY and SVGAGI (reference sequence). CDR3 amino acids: CASSYQGIQPQHF. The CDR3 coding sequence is TGTGCCAGCAGTTACCAGGGGATTCAGCCCCAGCATTTT.